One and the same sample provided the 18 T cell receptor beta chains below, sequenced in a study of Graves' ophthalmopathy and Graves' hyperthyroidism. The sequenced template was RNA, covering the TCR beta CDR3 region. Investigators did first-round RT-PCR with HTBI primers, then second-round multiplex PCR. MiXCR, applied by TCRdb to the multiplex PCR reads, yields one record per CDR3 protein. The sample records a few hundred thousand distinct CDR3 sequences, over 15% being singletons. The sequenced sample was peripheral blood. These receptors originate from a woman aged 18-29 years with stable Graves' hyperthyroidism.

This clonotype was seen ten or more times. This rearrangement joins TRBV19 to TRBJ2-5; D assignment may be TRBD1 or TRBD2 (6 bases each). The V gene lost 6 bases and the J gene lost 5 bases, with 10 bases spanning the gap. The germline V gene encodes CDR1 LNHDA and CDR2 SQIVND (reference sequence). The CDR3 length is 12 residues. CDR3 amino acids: CASRDSGETQYF. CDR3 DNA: TGTGCCAGTAGGGACAGCGGGGAGACCCAGTACTTC.

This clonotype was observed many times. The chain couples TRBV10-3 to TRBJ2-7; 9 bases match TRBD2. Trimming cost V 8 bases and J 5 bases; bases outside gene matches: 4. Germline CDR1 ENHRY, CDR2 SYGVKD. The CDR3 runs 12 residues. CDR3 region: CAIGVAGDEQYF. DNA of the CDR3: TGTGCCATCGGTGTAGCGGGGGACGAGCAGTACTTC.

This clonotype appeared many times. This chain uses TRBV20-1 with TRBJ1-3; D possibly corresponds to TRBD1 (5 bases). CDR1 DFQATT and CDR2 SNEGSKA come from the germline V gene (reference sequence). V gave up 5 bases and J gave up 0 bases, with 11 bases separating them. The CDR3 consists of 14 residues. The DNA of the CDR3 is TGCAGTGCTTTCAGGGCGAGCTCTGGAAACACCATATATTTT. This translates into CSAFRASSGNTIYF.

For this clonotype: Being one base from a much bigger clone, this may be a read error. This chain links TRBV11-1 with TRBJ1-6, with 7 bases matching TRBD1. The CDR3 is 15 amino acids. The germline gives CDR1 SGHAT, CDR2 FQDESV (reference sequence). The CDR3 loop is CASSLGQAYNSHLHF. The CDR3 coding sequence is TGTGCCAGCAGCCTCGGACAGGCCTATAATTCACACCTCCACTTT.

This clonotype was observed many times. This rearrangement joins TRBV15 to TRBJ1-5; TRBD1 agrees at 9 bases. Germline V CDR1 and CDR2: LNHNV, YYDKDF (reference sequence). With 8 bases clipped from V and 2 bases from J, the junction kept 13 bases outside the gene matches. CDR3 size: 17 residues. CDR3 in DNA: TGTGCCACCCACCGGACAGGGGTAATAGCGGGCAATCAGCCCCAGCATTTT. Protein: CATHRTGVIAGNQPQHF.

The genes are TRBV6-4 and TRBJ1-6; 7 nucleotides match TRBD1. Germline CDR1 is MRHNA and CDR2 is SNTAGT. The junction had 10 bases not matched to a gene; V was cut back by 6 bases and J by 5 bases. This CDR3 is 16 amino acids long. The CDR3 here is CASSLDRVGDNSPLHF. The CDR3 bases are TGTGCCAGCAGCCTAGACAGGGTGGGGGATAATTCACCCCTCCACTTT.

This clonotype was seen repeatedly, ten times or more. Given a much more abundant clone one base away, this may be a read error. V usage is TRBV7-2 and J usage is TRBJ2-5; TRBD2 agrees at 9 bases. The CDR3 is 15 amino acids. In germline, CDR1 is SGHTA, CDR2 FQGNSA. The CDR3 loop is CASSLVAGERETKYF. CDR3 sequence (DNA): TGTGCCAGCAGCTTAGTAGCGGGGGAGCGAGAGACCAAGTACTTC.

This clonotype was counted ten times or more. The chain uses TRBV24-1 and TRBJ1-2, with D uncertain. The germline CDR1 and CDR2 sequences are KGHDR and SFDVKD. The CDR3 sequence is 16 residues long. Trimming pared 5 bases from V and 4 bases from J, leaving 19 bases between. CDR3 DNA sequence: TGTGCCACCAGTGCCCCCACGTTTCAAGGCAGCTATGGCTACACCTTC. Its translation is CATSAPTFQGSYGYTF.

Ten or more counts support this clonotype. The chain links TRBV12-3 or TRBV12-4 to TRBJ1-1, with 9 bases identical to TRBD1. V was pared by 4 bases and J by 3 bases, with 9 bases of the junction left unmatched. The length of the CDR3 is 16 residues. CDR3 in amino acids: CASSSDRGNRDTEAFF. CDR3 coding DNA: TGTGCCAGCAGTTCGGACAGGGGTAATAGGGACACTGAAGCTTTCTTT.

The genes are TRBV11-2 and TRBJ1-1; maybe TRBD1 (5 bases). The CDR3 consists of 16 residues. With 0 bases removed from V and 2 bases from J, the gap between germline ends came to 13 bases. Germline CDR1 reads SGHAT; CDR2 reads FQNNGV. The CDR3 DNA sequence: TGTGCCAGCAGCTTAGAAGCGGGGGGATTTAACACTGAAGCTTTCTTT. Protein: CASSLEAGGFNTEAFF.

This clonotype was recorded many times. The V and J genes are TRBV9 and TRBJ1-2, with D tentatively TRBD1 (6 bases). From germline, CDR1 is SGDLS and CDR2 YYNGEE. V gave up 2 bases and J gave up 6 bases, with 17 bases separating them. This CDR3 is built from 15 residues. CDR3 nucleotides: TGTGCCAGCAGCGTTTATACAGGGCTGGGGCATGGCTACACCTTC. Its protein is CASSVYTGLGHGYTF.

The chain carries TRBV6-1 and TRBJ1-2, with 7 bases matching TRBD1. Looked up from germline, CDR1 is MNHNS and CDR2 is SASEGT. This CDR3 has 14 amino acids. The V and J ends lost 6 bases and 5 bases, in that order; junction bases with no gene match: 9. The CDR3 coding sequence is TGTGCCAGCAGACTACGGGACAGATCTTATGGCTACACCTTC. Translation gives CASRLRDRSYGYTF.

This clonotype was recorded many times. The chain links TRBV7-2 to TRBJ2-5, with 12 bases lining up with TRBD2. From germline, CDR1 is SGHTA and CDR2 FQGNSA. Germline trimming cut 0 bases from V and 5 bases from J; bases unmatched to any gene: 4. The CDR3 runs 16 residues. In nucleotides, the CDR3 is TGTGCCAGCAGCTTAGCCAGACTAGCGGGGGCGGAGACCCAGTACTTC. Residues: CASSLARLAGAETQYF.

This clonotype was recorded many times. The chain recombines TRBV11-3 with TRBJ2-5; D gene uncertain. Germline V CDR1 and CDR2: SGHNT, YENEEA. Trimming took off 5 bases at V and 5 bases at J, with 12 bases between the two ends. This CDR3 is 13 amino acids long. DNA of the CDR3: TGTGCCAGCAGCAGCTTAGCAATGGAGACCCAGTACTTC. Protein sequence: CASSSLAMETQYF.

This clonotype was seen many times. CDR3 loop: CASRSRTATNGYTF. The DNA of the CDR3 is TGTGCCAGCAGGTCCCGGACAGCCACAAATGGCTACACCTTC. This chain links TRBV6-2 or TRBV6-3 with TRBJ1-2, with D perhaps TRBD1 (6 bases). V lost 6 bases to trimming and J lost 6 bases, with 17 bases between them. Germline V CDR1 and CDR2: MNHEY, SVGEGT. This CDR3 region has 14 residues.

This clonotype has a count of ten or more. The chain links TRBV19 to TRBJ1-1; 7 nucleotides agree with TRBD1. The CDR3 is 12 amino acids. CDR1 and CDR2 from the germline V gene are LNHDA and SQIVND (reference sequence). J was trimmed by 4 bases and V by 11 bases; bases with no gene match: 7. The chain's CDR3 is CASLEGATEAFF. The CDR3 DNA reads TGTGCCTCCCTCGAGGGGGCCACTGAAGCTTTCTTT.

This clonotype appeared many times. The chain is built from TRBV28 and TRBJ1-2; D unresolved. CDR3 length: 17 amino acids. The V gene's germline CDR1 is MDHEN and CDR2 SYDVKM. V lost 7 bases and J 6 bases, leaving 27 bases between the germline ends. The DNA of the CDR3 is TGTGCCAGCATAGGAGCCACGAGGACCTCTTCTTCCAATGGCTACACCTTC. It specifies CASIGATRTSSSNGYTF.

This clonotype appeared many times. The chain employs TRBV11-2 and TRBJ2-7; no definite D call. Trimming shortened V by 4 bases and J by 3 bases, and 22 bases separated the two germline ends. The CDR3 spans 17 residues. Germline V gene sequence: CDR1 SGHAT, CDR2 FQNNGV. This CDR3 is CASSSLPARNQRYEQYF. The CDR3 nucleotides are TGTGCCAGCAGCTCCCTCCCAGCACGTAATCAGCGCTACGAGCAGTACTTC.